These 25 T cell receptor beta chains were all obtained from the same sample, sequenced in a study of technical replicates of blood from a few donors. The table came from immunoSEQ multiplex PCR; TCRdb's copy has only in-frame clones and leaves some out. The sample gives some 87,000 clones, 80% to 95% of which show up once; under 0.5% is in the top ten. The sequencing input was T cells isolated from PBMCs. The receptors come from a human donor in good health.

This rearrangement joins TRBV6-5 to TRBJ1-5, with D hard to call. Germline V gene lookup returns CDR1 MNHEY and CDR2 SVGAGI. The CDR3 has 13 residues. Trimming shortened V by 0 bases and J by 5 bases, and 5 bases separated the two germline ends. The CDR3 is CASSYSSYQPQHF. CDR3 coding DNA: TGTGCCAGCAGTTACTCGAGTTATCAGCCCCAGCATTTT.

This clone was counted a single time. This rearrangement joins TRBV5-1 to TRBJ1-1; 7 bases map to TRBD1. Trimming removed 0 bases from V and 0 bases from J; junction bases left unmatched: 17. Germline V gene sequence: CDR1 SGHRS, CDR2 YFSETQ. The CDR3 runs to 20 residues. The CDR3 is CASSLALRRQGFFVNTEAFF. The DNA for the CDR3 is TGCGCCAGCAGCTTGGCCCTTAGGAGACAGGGATTTTTCGTGAACACTGAAGCTTTCTTT.

The chain couples TRBV19 to TRBJ2-1; 12 bases map to TRBD2. Unmatched junction bases numbered 4, after V lost 4 bases and J lost 6 bases. CDR3 length: 15 amino acids. Germline V CDR1 and CDR2: LNHDA, SQIVND (reference sequence). This CDR3 is CASSTAGLAGNEQFF. The DNA for the CDR3 is TGTGCCAGTAGTACCGCGGGACTAGCGGGCAATGAGCAGTTCTTC. The full variable domain, completed using reference TRBV19 and TRBJ2-1, is DGGITQSPKYLFRKEGQNVTLSCEQNLNHDAMYWYRQDPGQGLRLIYYSQIVNDFQKGDIAEGYSVSREKKESFPLTVTSAQKNPTAFYLCASSTAGLAGNEQFFGPGTRLTVL.

This chain uses TRBV5-6 with TRBJ1-5; D is undetermined. V lost 0 bases and J 4 bases, leaving 2 bases between the germline ends. CDR1 and CDR2 (germline): SGHDT, YYEEEE. The CDR3 has 12 amino acids. The CDR3 bases are TGTGCCAGCAGCTTGGCAAATCAGCCCCAGCATTTT. This codes for CASSLANQPQHF.

The V and J genes are TRBV21-1 and TRBJ2-7; the table's D call of TRBD1 was not tested on the DNA. TRBV21-1 is noted as a pseudogene. There are 15 residues in the CDR3. CDR3: CASSPNDRSSYEQYF. The CDR3 DNA is TGTGCCAGCAGCCCTAACGACAGATCCTCCTACGAGCAGTACTTC.

This chain links TRBV5-6 with TRBJ1-3; no clear D. This CDR3 contains 14 residues. Germline CDR1 reads SGHDT; CDR2 reads YYEEEE. The V and J ends lost 3 bases and 3 bases respectively, with 10 bases between them. CDR3 region: CASSSFTVGNTIYF. DNA for the CDR3: TGTGCCAGCAGCTCCTTCACGGTTGGAAACACCATATATTTT.

This chain joins TRBV27 and TRBJ2-7; 7 bases align to TRBD2. CDR1 and CDR2 (germline): MNHEY, SMNVEV (reference sequence). The J segment lost 3 bases and the V segment lost 2 bases, leaving 4 bases of the junction unmatched. The CDR3 contains 14 residues. CDR3 loop: CASSLLADNYEQYF. CDR3 nucleotide sequence: TGTGCCAGCAGTTTACTAGCGGACAACTACGAGCAGTACTTC.

The chain links TRBV12-5 to TRBJ2-7; no firm D call. The CDR3 spans 11 residues. CDR1 is LGHNT, CDR2 FRNRAP, per germline. V shed 3 bases and J shed 2 bases, with 2 bases lying between them. Here the CDR3 reads CASGFAYEQYF. CDR3 nucleotides: TGTGCTAGTGGTTTCGCCTACGAGCAGTACTTC.

About this clone itself: Other DNA variants within this sample encode the same CDR3. The chain joins TRBV9 to TRBJ1-1; maybe TRBD1 (6 bases). From germline, CDR1 is SGDLS and CDR2 YYNGEE. The CDR3 loop spans 13 amino acids. Deletions cut 0 bases from V and 3 bases from J, with 6 bases between. Here the CDR3 reads CASSVAGDTEAFF. The CDR3 nucleotides read TGTGCCAGCAGCGTAGCAGGGGACACTGAAGCTTTCTTT.

The rearrangement uses TRBV19 and TRBJ2-1, with 7 bases identical to TRBD2. Germline loops: CDR1 LNHDA, CDR2 SQIVND (reference sequence). CDR3 length: 15 amino acids. J was trimmed by 7 bases and V by 3 bases; bases with no gene match: 9. CDR3 protein: CASSILAGAGNEQFF. The CDR3 DNA follows: TGTGCCAGTAGTATCCTGGCGGGAGCCGGTAATGAGCAGTTCTTC.

The chain joins TRBV6-1 to TRBJ2-2, with no clear D. Germline assignment: CDR1 MNHNS and CDR2 SASEGT. The germline V and J ends were trimmed by 9 bases and 4 bases, with 18 bases remaining between them. This CDR3 has 15 amino acids. The CDR3 DNA reads as TGTGCCAGTTTGGGCCTATTTGTGTTCACCGGGGAGCTGTTTTTT. It encodes CASLGLFVFTGELFF.

This chain connects TRBV6-5 to TRBJ2-7; 10 bases are a match to TRBD2. CDR3 length: 16 residues. With V trimmed by 2 bases and J by 1 base, 5 bases remained unmatched. Germline V lookup: CDR1 MNHEY, CDR2 SVGAGI. Written as DNA, the CDR3 is TGTGCCAGCAGTTACCTAGCGGGAGCTGGTTCCTACGAGCAGTACTTC. This gives the protein CASSYLAGAGSYEQYF.

The chain joins TRBV11-2 to TRBJ2-7, with D possibly being TRBD2 (5 bases). Germline-derived CDR1 and CDR2 are SGHAT and FQNNGV. This CDR3 region has 15 residues. Between the trimmed V and J ends, which lost 1 base and 1 base, there was a span of 11 bases. DNA of the CDR3: TGTGCCAGCAGCTTAGGACACCGAGGGTCCTACGAGCAGTACTTC. Encoded protein: CASSLGHRGSYEQYF. Combining the CDR3 with reference TRBV11-2 and TRBJ2-7 gives the whole variable domain EAGVAQSPRYKIIEKRQSVAFWCNPISGHATLYWYQQILGQGPKLLIQFQNNGVVDDSQLPKDRFSAERLKGVDSTLKIQPAKLEDSAVYLCASSLGHRGSYEQYFGPGTRLTVT.

This clone was found a few times. V is TRBV30 and J is TRBJ2-7, with D maybe TRBD1 (6 bases). There are 11 residues in the CDR3. Germline-derived CDR1 and CDR2 are GTSNPN and SVGIG (reference sequence). V was clipped by 6 bases and J by 4 bases, with 10 bases between them. CDR3 residues: CACGQGYEQYF. In nucleotides, the CDR3 is TGTGCCTGTGGTCAGGGGTACGAGCAGTACTTC.

This clone is a singleton in its sample. The rearrangement links TRBV11-2 to TRBJ2-7, with TRBD1 identical over 9 bases. The CDR3 length is 16 residues. Germline V gene lookup returns CDR1 SGHAT and CDR2 FQNNGV. With V trimmed by 1 base and J by 4 bases, 8 bases remained unmatched. The CDR3 bases are TGTGCCAGCAGCTTAGCTGGGACAGGGAAAAGGTACGAGCAGTACTTC. As protein: CASSLAGTGKRYEQYF.

The rearrangement uses TRBV7-9 and TRBJ2-2; tentatively, D is TRBD1 (5 bases). V lost 0 bases, J lost 13 bases, and 15 bases lay in between. Germline V gene sequence: CDR1 SEHNR, CDR2 FQNEAQ (reference sequence). There are 14 residues in the CDR3. In nucleotides, the CDR3 is TGTGCCAGCAGCTTAGCCTCAGGGAAAGTTGCGCTGTTTTTT. Translation gives CASSLASGKVALFF.

J is TRBJ2-1 and V is TRBV29-1; 7 positions match TRBD2. CDR1 and CDR2 from the germline V gene are SQVTM and ANQGSEA. The CDR3 length is 14 residues. The V and J ends lost 4 bases and 5 bases, in that order; junction bases with no gene match: 8. CDR3 in DNA: TGCAGCGTTGTATGGGAGGGCCTCGACAATGAGCAGTTCTTC. This translates into CSVVWEGLDNEQFF.

This clone was picked up one time. V usage is TRBV5-6 and J usage is TRBJ1-1; D unresolved. Germline values: CDR1 SGHDT, CDR2 YYEEEE. V lost 0 bases and J 6 bases, leaving 9 bases between the germline ends. The CDR3 spans 13 residues. CDR3 sequence reads: CASSLGQLAEAFF. For the CDR3, the DNA is TGTGCCAGCAGCTTGGGGCAGCTAGCTGAAGCTTTCTTT.

V usage is TRBV11-2 and J usage is TRBJ2-1; TRBD2 matches at 8 bases. The germline V gene has CDR1 SGHAT and CDR2 FQNNGV. The CDR3 runs 15 residues. Trimming at V came to 2 bases and at J to 7 bases, leaving 7 bases not matched to a gene. The CDR3: CASSLQAGVSNEQFF. The CDR3 nucleotides read TGTGCCAGCAGCTTACAAGCGGGGGTTTCGAATGAGCAGTTCTTC.

The chain recombines TRBV13 with TRBJ2-7; TRBD1 matches 7 bases. Looked up from germline, CDR1 is PRHDT and CDR2 is FYEKMQ (reference sequence). Unmatched junction bases numbered 3, after V lost 1 base and J lost 3 bases. The CDR3 runs 14 residues. The CDR3 loop is CASSLDSGGYEQYF. In DNA form, the CDR3 reads TGTGCCAGCAGCTTAGATTCAGGGGGCTACGAGCAGTACTTC. The entire variable domain, with the rest obtained from reference TRBV13 and TRBJ2-7, is as follows: AAGVIQSPRHLIKEKRETATLKCYPIPRHDTVYWYQQGPGQDPQFLISFYEKMQSDKGSIPDRFSAQQFSDYHSELNMSSLELGDSALYFCASSLDSGGYEQYFGPGTRLTVT.

CDR3: CASSQDRGRTYEQYF. In DNA form, the CDR3 reads TGCGCCAGCAGCCAAGATCGAGGGCGAACCTACGAGCAGTACTTC. The chain links TRBV4-3 to TRBJ2-7, with D possibly TRBD2 on 5 matching bases. The CDR3 loop spans 15 amino acids. Germline V gene sequence: CDR1 LGHNA, CDR2 YSLEER. Trimming removed 0 bases from V and 2 bases from J, with 11 bases in between.

The J gene is TRBJ2-7, the V gene TRBV5-6; 7 nucleotides line up with TRBD1. With V trimmed by 2 bases and J by 3 bases, 5 bases remained unmatched. Germline assignment: CDR1 SGHDT and CDR2 YYEEEE. The CDR3 has 14 amino acids. CDR3 nucleotides: TGTGCCAGCAGCTTAGAGGGGGCGAACTACGAGCAGTACTTC. Translated: CASSLEGANYEQYF.

This sequence joins TRBV14 and TRBJ2-3, with TRBD1 as a possible D gene (5 bases). V gave up 4 bases and J gave up 1 base, with 15 bases separating them. This CDR3 has 16 residues. From germline, CDR1 is SGHDN and CDR2 FVKESK. Here the CDR3 DNA reads TGTGCCAGCAGCCCGGATACAGGATGGGGCACAGATACGCAGTATTTT. It yields the protein CASSPDTGWGTDTQYF.

This clone showed up just a few times. The V call is TRBV29-1, the J call TRBJ1-1; D is undetermined. The CDR3 is made up of 11 amino acids. The V and J ends lost 4 bases and 4 bases respectively, with 7 bases between them. Germline V gives CDR1 SQVTM, CDR2 ANQGSEA. The CDR3: CSVGRFTEAFF. The CDR3 nucleotides are TGCAGCGTTGGCAGGTTCACTGAAGCTTTCTTT.

The V gene is TRBV5-4, the J gene TRBJ2-1, with TRBD2 identical over 8 bases. The CDR3 extends over 15 amino acids. J was trimmed by 0 bases and V by 4 bases; bases with no gene match: 3. CDR1 and CDR2 (germline): SGHNT, YYREEE (reference sequence). CDR3 DNA sequence: TGTGCCAGCAGCCCCCGGGAGGGCTCCTACAATGAGCAGTTCTTC. Protein: CASSPREGSYNEQFF.